The 18 T cell receptor beta chains listed next were all sequenced from one sample in a study of T-cell memory formation after mild COVID-19. MiXCR, applied by TCRdb to the 5' RACE reads, yields one record per CDR3 protein. Of some 450,000 distinct CDR3 sequences in the sample, 20% were seen once. The material sequenced was PBMCs or a T cell subset sorted from them (not recorded which). These receptors originate from an adult woman who had mild COVID-19 (a few samples of this study predate the infection). Cell type and time point are not known.

The rearrangement uses TRBV12-3 or TRBV12-4 and TRBJ1-2, with 7 bases aligning to TRBD1. This CDR3 is built from 13 residues. Trimming at V came to 6 bases and at J to 4 bases, leaving 5 bases not matched to a gene. For the CDR3, the DNA is TGTGCCAGCAGCCAGGGACAGATCTATGGCTACACCTTC. This codes for CASSQGQIYGYTF.

This clonotype was seen only a few times. The chain has TRBV12-5 and TRBJ1-4; 12 bases agree with TRBD1. The germline V gene encodes CDR1 LGHNT and CDR2 FRNRAP. The V and J ends lost 5 bases and 7 bases, in that order; junction bases with no gene match: 8. The CDR3 totals 16 residues. CDR3 sequence: CASGPGTGGRGEKLFF. For the CDR3, the DNA is TGTGCTAGTGGTCCCGGGACAGGGGGCCGGGGTGAAAAACTGTTTTTT.

The chain carries TRBV29-1 and TRBJ1-1; D may be TRBD1 (6 bases). Trimming pared 3 bases from V and 14 bases from J, leaving 10 bases between. The length of the CDR3 is 9 residues. The germline V gene encodes CDR1 SQVTM and CDR2 ANQGSEA. The CDR3: CSVEGGGFF. The DNA for the CDR3 is TGCAGCGTTGAGGGGGGGGGCTTCTTT.

A few counts support this clonotype. The chain uses TRBV5-1 and TRBJ1-5; D possibly corresponds to TRBD1 (5 bases). The CDR3 is 14 residues long. Trimming cost V 0 bases and J 6 bases, with 10 bases left between them. Looked up from germline, CDR1 is SGHRS and CDR2 is YFSETQ. The CDR3 DNA reads as TGCGCCAGCAGCTTGGAGGCAGGGTTTCAGCCCCAGCATTTT. It translates to CASSLEAGFQPQHF.

The chain employs TRBV20-1 and TRBJ1-2; D perhaps matches TRBD1 (5 bases). The germline gives CDR1 DFQATT, CDR2 SNEGSKA (reference sequence). V was clipped by 3 bases and J by 3 bases, with 5 bases between them. The CDR3 extends over 11 amino acids. CDR3 region: CSASRDYGYTF. The DNA of the CDR3 is TGCAGTGCTAGCAGGGACTATGGCTACACCTTC.

This clonotype appeared a few times. This sequence joins TRBV7-6 and TRBJ2-1, with 10 bases matching TRBD1. With 4 bases clipped from V and 4 bases from J, the junction kept 10 bases outside the gene matches. Germline V gene lookup returns CDR1 SGHVS and CDR2 FNYEAQ. The CDR3 is 17 amino acids. The CDR3 reads CASSWGTPGQGYNEQFF. CDR3 nucleotide sequence: TGTGCCAGCAGCTGGGGAACGCCGGGACAGGGGTACAATGAGCAGTTCTTC.

This clonotype was counted a few times. The chain joins TRBV6-1 to TRBJ2-2, with D perhaps TRBD1 or TRBD2 (6 bases each). Germline V gives CDR1 MNHNS, CDR2 SASEGT. CDR3 length: 14 amino acids. The V end was cut by 4 bases, the J end by 6 bases, with 12 bases between. The CDR3 region is CASSGTGAAGELFF. DNA for the CDR3: TGTGCCAGCAGTGGCACGGGGGCAGCCGGGGAGCTGTTTTTT.

The J gene is TRBJ1-5, the V gene TRBV15; D is possibly TRBD1 (6 bases). This CDR3 is 14 amino acids long. Trimming pared 2 bases from V and 3 bases from J, leaving 8 bases between. The V gene's germline CDR1 is LNHNV and CDR2 YYDKDF (reference sequence). In nucleotides, the CDR3 is TGTGCCACCAGCAGACAGGGGCCCAATCAGCCCCAGCATTTT. Protein product: CATSRQGPNQPQHF.

The chain joins TRBV15 to TRBJ2-1; 11 bases fit TRBD2. Germline V lookup: CDR1 LNHNV, CDR2 YYDKDF (reference sequence). Germline trimming cut 1 base from V and 5 bases from J; bases unmatched to any gene: 7. The CDR3 has 17 residues. DNA for the CDR3: TGTGCCACCAGCAGAGGGATGACTAGCGGGGCGGACAATGAGCAGTTCTTC. Its protein product is CATSRGMTSGADNEQFF.

The chain has TRBV6-5 and TRBJ1-1, with 7 bases identical to TRBD1. The CDR3 consists of 13 residues. In germline, CDR1 is MNHEY, CDR2 SVGAGI. V was pared by 7 bases and J by 5 bases, with 7 bases of the junction left unmatched. The CDR3 spells CASTRTGWTEAFF. The CDR3 coding sequence is TGTGCCAGCACGAGGACAGGTTGGACTGAAGCTTTCTTT.

V usage is TRBV27 and J usage is TRBJ1-5, with D possibly TRBD1 on 6 matching bases. Germline assignment: CDR1 MNHEY and CDR2 SMNVEV (reference sequence). This CDR3 spans 16 amino acids. V was shortened by 7 bases and J by 3 bases, with 19 bases between the two germline ends. The CDR3 loop is CASNTRGVGANQPQHF. The DNA for the CDR3 is TGTGCCAGCAACACCCGAGGGGTGGGGGCCAATCAGCCCCAGCATTTT.

The CDR3 sequence: CATSTGTWGTDTQYF. The CDR3 DNA reads TGTGCCACCAGCACCGGGACTTGGGGGACAGATACGCAGTATTTT. J is TRBJ2-3 and V is TRBV15; TRBD2 is a possible D gene (6 bases). Germline V gene sequence: CDR1 LNHNV, CDR2 YYDKDF (reference sequence). V lost 4 bases to trimming and J lost 3 bases, with 14 bases between them. The CDR3 runs 15 residues.

The chain links TRBV18 to TRBJ2-1, with D unclear. Trimming removed 2 bases from V and 5 bases from J, with 16 bases in between. CDR1 is KGHSH, CDR2 LQKENI, per germline. The CDR3 contains 16 residues. CDR3 sequence: CASSPSTPTWHNEQFF. The CDR3 DNA sequence: TGTGCCAGCTCACCAAGCACCCCCACATGGCACAATGAGCAGTTCTTC.

The chain combines TRBV7-9 with TRBJ2-7; D is uncertain. There are 15 residues in the CDR3. V lost 5 bases and J 3 bases, leaving 17 bases between the germline ends. Germline V gene sequence: CDR1 SEHNR, CDR2 FQNEAQ (reference sequence). The CDR3 region has the DNA TGTGCCAGCAGCCCCCAAGAGTTCGATTACTACGAGCAGTACTTC. It yields the protein CASSPQEFDYYEQYF.

This clonotype was seen only a few times. The chain carries TRBV7-2 and TRBJ1-4; D might be TRBD1 (6 bases). CDR1 and CDR2 (germline): SGHTA, FQGNSA. This CDR3 spans 14 amino acids. The V end lost 2 bases, the J end lost 8 bases, and 12 bases lay between the germline ends. In DNA form, the CDR3 reads TGTGCCAGCAGCTTATCAGGGGTGGGGGAAAAACTGTTTTTT. Residues: CASSLSGVGEKLFF.

This clonotype was seen more than once but under ten times. The V gene is TRBV11-2, the J gene TRBJ2-7; the D gene is possibly TRBD1 (5 bases). Germline V lookup: CDR1 SGHAT, CDR2 FQNNGV. The CDR3 has 16 residues. The V end lost 6 bases, the J end lost 3 bases, and 21 bases lay between the germline ends. CDR3 coding DNA: TGTGCCAGCAGTCCTCGCCCCACAGGACGAAGCTACGAGCAGTACTTC. Translation gives CASSPRPTGRSYEQYF. The entire variable domain, with the rest obtained from reference TRBV11-2 and TRBJ2-7, is as follows: EAGVAQSPRYKIIEKRQSVAFWCNPISGHATLYWYQQILGQGPKLLIQFQNNGVVDDSQLPKDRFSAERLKGVDSTLKIQPAKLEDSAVYLCASSPRPTGRSYEQYFGPGTRLTVT.

This clonotype has only a few counts. The chain is built from TRBV20-1 and TRBJ2-1, with 10 bases fitting TRBD2. The ends lost 0 bases at V and 2 bases at J; junction bases unmatched: 7. Per germline, CDR1 DFQATT and CDR2 SNEGSKA (reference sequence). This CDR3 has 17 residues. CDR3 coding DNA: TGCAGTGCTAGAGATGGGACTAGCGCGACCACCTACAATGAGCAGTTCTTC. Amino acid sequence: CSARDGTSATTYNEQFF.

This rearrangement joins TRBV30 to TRBJ1-1; 11 bases fit TRBD1. The length of the CDR3 is 13 residues. Germline V gene sequence: CDR1 GTSNPN, CDR2 SVGIG (reference sequence). After removal of 8 bases from V and 6 bases from J, the junction contained 8 bases not matched to a gene. CDR3 sequence reads: CAGLGQGVPEAFF. CDR3 sequence (DNA): TGTGCCGGTCTGGGACAGGGGGTCCCTGAAGCTTTCTTT.